These 32 T cell receptor beta chains were sequenced from one sample in a study of blood T cell repertoires in COVID-19. Profiling relied on immunoSEQ multiplex PCR, and the TCRdb table lists in-frame clones only, not all of them. Of 200,000 to 300,000 clones listed, roughly 90% are singletons. Source material: peripheral blood. The receptors stem from a man in his 60s who had recovered from COVID-19.

V is TRBV7-9 and J is TRBJ2-7; no clear D. Looked up from germline, CDR1 is SEHNR and CDR2 is FQNEAQ (reference sequence). The CDR3 runs to 14 residues. V was clipped by 5 bases and J by 0 bases, with 11 bases between them. The CDR3 here is CASSRLASSYEQYF. In DNA form, the CDR3 reads TGTGCCAGCAGCCGACTGGCAAGCTCCTACGAGCAGTACTTC.

Regarding this clone: A junction end diverges from the germline sequence, so it may reflect a read error. The chain couples TRBV5-4 to TRBJ2-7, with D maybe TRBD2 (6 bases). CDR3 size: 15 residues. Looked up from germline, CDR1 is SGHNT and CDR2 is YYREEE (reference sequence). Written as DNA, the CDR3 is TGTGCCAGCAGTTTGGGCGGCCAGGAGGGTTACGAGCAGTACTTC. The encoded protein is CASSLGGQEGYEQYF. The complete variable domain, with remaining parts taken from reference TRBV5-4 and TRBJ2-7, reads ETGVTQSPTHLIKTRGQQVTLRCSSQSGHNTVSWYQQALGQGPQFIFQYYREEENGRGNFPPRFSGLQFPNYSSELNVNALELDDSALYLCASSLGGQEGYEQYFGPGTRLTVT.

In this sample, this clone turned up a few times. The rearrangement uses TRBV2 and TRBJ2-7; 9 bases are a match to TRBD1. The CDR3 is 12 amino acids. Looked up from germline, CDR1 is SNHLY and CDR2 is FYNNEI. After removal of 9 bases from V and 3 bases from J, the junction contained 3 bases not matched to a gene. The CDR3 coding sequence is TGTGCCAGGAAGACAGGGGGCTACGAGCAGTACTTC. Its translation is CARKTGGYEQYF.

The CDR3: CASSQFSGGTSYEQYF. CDR3 DNA sequence: TGTGCCAGCAGCCAATTTAGCGGGGGGACCTCCTACGAGCAGTACTTC. V and J are TRBV5-6 and TRBJ2-7, with 10 bases that match TRBD2. Per germline, CDR1 SGHDT and CDR2 YYEEEE. J was trimmed by 0 bases and V by 4 bases; bases with no gene match: 7. This CDR3 has 16 amino acids.

This clone was counted a few times. The V gene is TRBV7-9, the J gene TRBJ1-3, with 8 bases identical to TRBD1. V dropped 4 bases and J dropped 6; count of bases not matched to a gene: 8. CDR1 is SEHNR, CDR2 FQNEAQ, per germline (reference sequence). The CDR3 spans 15 residues. CDR3 sequence: CASSSDRGGVNTIYF. CDR3 DNA sequence: TGTGCCAGCAGCTCAGACAGGGGCGGTGTAAACACCATATATTTT.

The CDR3 region is CASSLVGGEEIIYEQYV. In nucleotides, the CDR3 is TGTGCCAGCAGCTTAGTGGGGGGGGAGGAGATAATCTACGAGCAGTACGTC. The genes are TRBV7-8 and TRBJ2-7; 7 bases line up with TRBD2. The trim removed 1 base at V and 3 bases at J, leaving 12 bases unmatched. This CDR3 spans 17 amino acids. Germline-derived CDR1 and CDR2 are SGHVS and FQNEAQ.

This chain connects TRBV5-1 to TRBJ2-7; 10 positions match TRBD2. V shed 2 bases, J shed 7 bases, and the junction held 9 bases outside the gene matches. This CDR3 has 15 amino acids. Germline CDR1 SGHRS, CDR2 YFSETQ. CDR3: CASSFKAGGTGEQYV. CDR3 nucleotide sequence: TGCGCCAGCAGCTTTAAAGCGGGGGGGACCGGGGAGCAGTACGTC.

The genes are TRBV11-2 and TRBJ2-7; 9 nucleotides align to TRBD2. V gave up 5 bases and J gave up 2 bases; unmatched junction bases: 10. The CDR3 runs 16 residues. Germline CDR1 SGHAT, CDR2 FQNNGV. DNA of the CDR3: TGTGCCAGCAGCCACTTTAGCGGGGGCGACCCCTACGAGCAGTACTTC. It translates to CASSHFSGGDPYEQYF.

The chain couples TRBV6-5 to TRBJ1-2; no clear D gene. Trimming left V 2 bases short and J 2 bases short, with 9 bases between. This CDR3 spans 14 amino acids. Germline V gene lookup returns CDR1 MNHEY and CDR2 SVGAGI. CDR3 amino acids: CASSYGRLNYGYTF. The CDR3 nucleotides read TGTGCCAGCAGTTACGGGAGATTAAACTATGGCTACACCTTC.

The genes are TRBV5-1 and TRBJ1-3; no clear D. Between the trimmed V and J ends, which lost 1 base and 0 bases, there was a span of 5 bases. The CDR3 totals 14 residues. CDR1 is SGHRS, CDR2 YFSETQ, per germline. The CDR3 region is CASSLPSSGNTIYF. CDR3 bases: TGCGCCAGCAGCTTGCCCAGCTCTGGAAACACCATATATTTT.

The chain carries TRBV4-1 and TRBJ2-7, with 11 bases aligning to TRBD2. Germline V gene sequence: CDR1 MGHRA, CDR2 YSYEKL. The length of the CDR3 is 16 residues. The V and J ends lost 2 bases and 0 bases, in that order; junction bases with no gene match: 3. DNA for the CDR3: TGCGCCAGCAGCCAAAACCTAGCGGGGGGCTCCTACGAGCAGTACTTC. Its translation is CASSQNLAGGSYEQYF.

V is TRBV19 and J is TRBJ2-3, with D possibly being TRBD1 (6 bases). CDR1 and CDR2 from the germline V gene are LNHDA and SQIVND (reference sequence). The CDR3 is 17 amino acids. V lost 2 bases and J 1 base, leaving 16 bases between the germline ends. The CDR3 spells CASSINRVSLGTDTQYF. Written as DNA, the CDR3 is TGTGCCAGTAGTATAAACAGGGTCAGCCTCGGCACAGATACGCAGTATTTT.

CDR3 sequence: CASRLEAGVEKLFF. The CDR3 region has the DNA TGTGCAAGTCGCTTAGAGGCAGGGGTTGAAAAACTGTTTTTT. The chain links TRBV12-2 to TRBJ1-4; TRBD1 is the table's D call and was not checked against the DNA. TRBV12-2 is designated a pseudogene. CDR3 length equals 14 residues.

This rearrangement joins TRBV14 to TRBJ1-6; D unresolved. CDR1 is SGHDN, CDR2 FVKESK, per germline. The CDR3 has 16 amino acids. V shed 1 base and J shed 9 bases, with 16 bases lying between them. CDR3 amino acids: CASSQAGQRMSSPLHF. CDR3 nucleotide sequence: TGTGCCAGCAGCCAAGCCGGTCAGAGGATGAGTTCACCCCTCCACTTT.

This sequence joins TRBV7-2 and TRBJ2-5; 7 bases align to TRBD2. Per the germline V gene, CDR1 is SGHTA and CDR2 is FQGNSA. The CDR3 has 14 residues. Trimming took 2 bases from V and 5 from J; bases not matched to a gene: 5. Here the CDR3 reads CASSLFRGGETQYF. As DNA, the CDR3 is TGTGCCAGCAGCTTATTTCGGGGAGGGGAGACCCAGTACTTC.

The chain links TRBV7-9 to TRBJ2-1; 9 positions match TRBD2. The CDR3 is made up of 17 amino acids. The germline gives CDR1 SEHNR, CDR2 FQNEAQ (reference sequence). The trim removed 5 bases at V and 4 bases at J, leaving 12 bases unmatched. Written as DNA, the CDR3 is TGTGCCAGCAGCGCAAGCGGGGGGTCCCCCGGATACAATGAGCAGTTCTTC. It codes for CASSASGGSPGYNEQFF.

The CDR3 loop is CASSQAGTGPNYGYTF. The DNA for the CDR3 is TGTGCCAGCAGCCAAGCCGGGACAGGGCCTAACTATGGCTACACCTTC. V and J are TRBV4-2 and TRBJ1-2, with 9 bases aligning to TRBD1. Trimming cost V 1 base and J 0 bases; bases outside gene matches: 3. The CDR3 contains 16 residues. CDR1 is LGHNA and CDR2 is YNFKEQ in the germline V gene.

The chain carries TRBV3-1 (or the pseudogene TRBV3-2) and TRBJ2-3; 9 bases map to TRBD1. The CDR3 runs to 15 residues. The J segment lost 3 bases and the V segment lost 4 bases, leaving 5 bases of the junction unmatched. The V gene's germline CDR1 is LGHDT and CDR2 YNNKEL (reference sequence). Written as DNA, the CDR3 is TGTGCCAGCAGCCCCGGGACAGGGAGTACAGATACGCAGTATTTT. The encoded protein is CASSPGTGSTDTQYF.

CDR3 in DNA: TGCGCCAGCAGCCACCCTAACGGACAGGGGGCTCATTCACCCCTCCACTTT. It codes for CASSHPNGQGAHSPLHF. The chain recombines TRBV4-1 with TRBJ1-6; 11 bases map to TRBD1. The ends lost 3 bases at V and 8 bases at J; junction bases unmatched: 9. Germline V gene data show CDR1 as MGHRA and CDR2 as YSYEKL. This CDR3 is 17 amino acids long.

The J gene is TRBJ2-7, the V gene TRBV7-2, with D possibly being TRBD2 (5 bases). CDR1 is SGHTA, CDR2 FQGNSA, per germline. CDR3 length: 16 amino acids. The V end was cut by 5 bases, the J end by 5 bases, with 22 bases between. The CDR3 DNA reads as TGTGCCAGCAGCACCACGGTCGGGGTAATGGGAAACGAGCAGTACTTC. Translation: CASSTTVGVMGNEQYF.

The V call is TRBV19, the J call TRBJ2-6; 8 bases fit TRBD1. The V and J ends lost 5 bases and 2 bases, in that order; junction bases with no gene match: 8. CDR1 is LNHDA, CDR2 SQIVND, per germline (reference sequence). CDR3 length: 17 residues. The CDR3 bases are TGTGCCAGTAGTCCCGGACAGGGAGACCCTGGGGCCAACGTCCTGACTTTC. This codes for CASSPGQGDPGANVLTF. The variable domain in full, with the rest retrieved from reference TRBV19 and TRBJ2-6, is DGGITQSPKYLFRKEGQNVTLSCEQNLNHDAMYWYRQDPGQGLRLIYYSQIVNDFQKGDIAEGYSVSREKKESFPLTVTSAQKNPTAFYLCASSPGQGDPGANVLTFGAGSRLTVL.

This clone showed up many times. The chain is built from TRBV30 and TRBJ2-1; 15 bases agree with TRBD2. The CDR3 totals 20 residues. V gave up 3 bases and J gave up 0 bases; unmatched junction bases: 12. CDR1 and CDR2 (germline): GTSNPN, SVGIG (reference sequence). The CDR3 sequence: CAWSARGGTSGGSSYNEQFF. CDR3 nucleotide sequence: TGTGCCTGGAGCGCCAGGGGTGGGACTAGCGGGGGGTCCTCCTACAATGAGCAGTTCTTC.

The V call is TRBV12-5, the J call TRBJ2-7; D may be TRBD1 (6 bases). The CDR3 has 14 residues. V was shortened by 5 bases and J by 1 base, with 12 bases between the two germline ends. Germline V gives CDR1 LGHNT, CDR2 FRNRAP. The CDR3 loop is CASGPGQSSYEQYF. The CDR3 nucleotides read TGTGCTAGTGGTCCCGGACAGAGTTCCTACGAGCAGTACTTC.

The chain recombines TRBV27 with TRBJ1-1; 8 positions agree with TRBD1. The germline CDR1 and CDR2 sequences are MNHEY and SMNVEV (reference sequence). The CDR3 covers 14 residues. With 4 bases clipped from V and 4 bases from J, the junction kept 5 bases outside the gene matches. The CDR3 loop is CASSYFTGGTEAFF. DNA for the CDR3: TGTGCCAGCAGTTATTTTACAGGGGGCACTGAAGCTTTCTTT.

This chain joins TRBV2 and TRBJ1-5, with 8 positions matching TRBD1. After removal of 5 bases from V and 4 bases from J, the junction contained 4 bases not matched to a gene. From germline, CDR1 is SNHLY and CDR2 FYNNEI. CDR3 size: 14 residues. DNA for the CDR3: TGTGCCAGCAGTTCCGGACAGGGAAATCAGCCCCAGCATTTT. It translates to CASSSGQGNQPQHF.

The rearrangement uses TRBV6-5 and TRBJ1-6; D unresolved. From germline, CDR1 is MNHEY and CDR2 SVGAGI. CDR3 length: 16 amino acids. V gave up 0 bases and J gave up 4 bases, with 10 bases separating them. CDR3 bases: TGTGCCAGCAGTTACTCGATACAGCTTTATAATTCACCCCTCCACTTT. Translation: CASSYSIQLYNSPLHF.

J is TRBJ2-6 and V is TRBV9; D gene uncertain. The germline V gene encodes CDR1 SGDLS and CDR2 YYNGEE. V shed 6 bases and J shed 0 bases, with 13 bases lying between them. The length of the CDR3 is 16 residues. CDR3 bases: TGTGCCAGCACCGGGTTTGGCCTCTCTGGGGCCAACGTCCTGACTTTC. The encoded protein is CASTGFGLSGANVLTF.

J is TRBJ2-3 and V is TRBV9, with TRBD1 identical over 12 bases. The CDR3 spans 16 residues. Per the germline V gene, CDR1 is SGDLS and CDR2 is YYNGEE. With V trimmed by 3 bases and J by 4 bases, 6 bases remained unmatched. This CDR3 is CASSAVGTGGADTQYF. The CDR3 coding sequence is TGTGCCAGCAGCGCGGTGGGGACAGGGGGCGCAGATACGCAGTATTTT.

The chain recombines TRBV5-4 with TRBJ2-1; 8 positions agree with TRBD2. The CDR3 spans 16 residues. Germline CDR1 and CDR2: SGHNT and YYREEE (reference sequence). With V trimmed by 0 bases and J by 2 bases, 4 bases remained unmatched. The DNA for the CDR3 is TGTGCCAGCAGCTTGGCCGGGGGGGTGACCTACAATGAGCAGTTCTTC. Its translation: CASSLAGGVTYNEQFF. Combining the CDR3 with reference TRBV5-4 and TRBJ2-1 gives the whole variable domain ETGVTQSPTHLIKTRGQQVTLRCSSQSGHNTVSWYQQALGQGPQFIFQYYREEENGRGNFPPRFSGLQFPNYSSELNVNALELDDSALYLCASSLAGGVTYNEQFFGPGTRLTVL.

This chain connects TRBV9 to TRBJ1-3; no clear D gene. V was cut by 0 bases and J by 4 bases, with 8 bases left in between. Germline CDR1 is SGDLS and CDR2 is YYNGEE. The CDR3 totals 14 residues. This chain's CDR3 is CASSVAGGGNTIYF. Here the CDR3 DNA reads TGTGCCAGCAGCGTAGCTGGAGGCGGAAACACCATATATTTT.

The chain recombines TRBV4-2 with TRBJ2-4, with 16 bases lining up with TRBD2. The germline CDR1 and CDR2 sequences are LGHNA and YNFKEQ. With V trimmed by 3 bases and J by 8 bases, 7 bases remained unmatched. The CDR3 covers 17 residues. CDR3 loop: CASSQAAGTSGGDIQYF. The DNA for the CDR3 is TGTGCCAGCAGCCAGGCGGCCGGGACTAGCGGGGGGGACATTCAGTACTTC.

This chain connects TRBV4-2 to TRBJ1-5; 9 bases map to TRBD1. Germline V gene data show CDR1 as LGHNA and CDR2 as YNFKEQ. Trimming cost V 4 bases and J 6 bases; bases outside gene matches: 4. CDR3 length: 14 residues. The CDR3 region is CASSPRDRVQPQHF. CDR3 coding DNA: TGTGCCAGCAGCCCCCGGGACAGGGTTCAGCCCCAGCATTTT.